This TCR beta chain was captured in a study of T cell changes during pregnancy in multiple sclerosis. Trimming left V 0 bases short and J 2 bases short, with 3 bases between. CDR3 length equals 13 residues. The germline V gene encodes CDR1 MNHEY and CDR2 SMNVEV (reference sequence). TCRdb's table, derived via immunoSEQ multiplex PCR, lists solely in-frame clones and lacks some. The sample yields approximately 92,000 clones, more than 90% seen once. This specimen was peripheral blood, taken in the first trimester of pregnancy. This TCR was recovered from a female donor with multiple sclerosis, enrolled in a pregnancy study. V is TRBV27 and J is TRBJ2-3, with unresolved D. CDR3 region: CASSLSLTDTQYF. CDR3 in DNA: TGTGCCAGCAGTTTATCCCTCACAGATACGCAGTATTTT.